This TCR beta chain comes out of a study of shared clonotypes between healthy human individuals. The data were produced by immunoSEQ multiplex PCR, yet TCRdb's version contains in-frame clones alone and is incomplete. The sample lists about 2 million clones, 85% to 95% occurring once. This clone was seen just once. Its specificity is not known. In the same sample, other DNA sequences code for this CDR3. Study-wide points: Between a handful of donors, naive CD4 clonotypes were shared at a level of about 5%.

The germline V gene has CDR1 KGHSH and CDR2 LQKENI. The CDR3 loop spans 14 amino acids. The V segment lost 2 bases and the J segment 3 bases; nucleotides outside the gene matches: 0. Sequenced: naive CD4+ T cells sorted from blood. Stated subset: CD45RA+ positively selected. The receptor was isolated from a man between 18 and 29 years old in good health. This chain connects TRBV18 to TRBJ2-7, with 11 bases that match TRBD2. CDR3 in DNA: TGTGCCAGCTCACCAACTAGCGGGAGCTACGAGCAGTACTTC. It is translated as CASSPTSGSYEQYF.